Given below is one TCR beta chain in context. In the authors' workflow: Nucleated cell counts were estimated from reference gene primer amplification. TCRdb's copy holds only in-frame clones and misses some; the assay was immunoSEQ multiplex PCR. That table furnishes V, J and clone size, whereas the DNA furnished D and trimming. The table has 68,000 or so clones, about 82% seen once. The CDR3 covers 15 residues. V lost 6 bases to trimming and J lost 5 bases; unmatched junction nucleotides: 7. Germline values: CDR1 MNHEY, CDR2 SMNVEV (reference sequence). This record comes from a study of blood T cell repertoires in COVID-19. Study-wide background: The samples span acute and convalescent COVID-19 from the United States, Italy and Spain. From T cells, B-cell-depleted T cells, or PBMCs came the material, which was cDNA or gDNA.

Sequencing was done on a sample of peripheral blood. This sequence joins TRBV27 and TRBJ1-6; the match to TRBD1 covers 7 bases. The TCR comes from a human donor in a cohort sampled during active COVID-19. The CDR3 protein is CASSRDRKDNSPLHF. The CDR3 DNA follows: TGTGCCAGCAGCCGGGACAGAAAAGATAATTCACCCCTCCACTTT.